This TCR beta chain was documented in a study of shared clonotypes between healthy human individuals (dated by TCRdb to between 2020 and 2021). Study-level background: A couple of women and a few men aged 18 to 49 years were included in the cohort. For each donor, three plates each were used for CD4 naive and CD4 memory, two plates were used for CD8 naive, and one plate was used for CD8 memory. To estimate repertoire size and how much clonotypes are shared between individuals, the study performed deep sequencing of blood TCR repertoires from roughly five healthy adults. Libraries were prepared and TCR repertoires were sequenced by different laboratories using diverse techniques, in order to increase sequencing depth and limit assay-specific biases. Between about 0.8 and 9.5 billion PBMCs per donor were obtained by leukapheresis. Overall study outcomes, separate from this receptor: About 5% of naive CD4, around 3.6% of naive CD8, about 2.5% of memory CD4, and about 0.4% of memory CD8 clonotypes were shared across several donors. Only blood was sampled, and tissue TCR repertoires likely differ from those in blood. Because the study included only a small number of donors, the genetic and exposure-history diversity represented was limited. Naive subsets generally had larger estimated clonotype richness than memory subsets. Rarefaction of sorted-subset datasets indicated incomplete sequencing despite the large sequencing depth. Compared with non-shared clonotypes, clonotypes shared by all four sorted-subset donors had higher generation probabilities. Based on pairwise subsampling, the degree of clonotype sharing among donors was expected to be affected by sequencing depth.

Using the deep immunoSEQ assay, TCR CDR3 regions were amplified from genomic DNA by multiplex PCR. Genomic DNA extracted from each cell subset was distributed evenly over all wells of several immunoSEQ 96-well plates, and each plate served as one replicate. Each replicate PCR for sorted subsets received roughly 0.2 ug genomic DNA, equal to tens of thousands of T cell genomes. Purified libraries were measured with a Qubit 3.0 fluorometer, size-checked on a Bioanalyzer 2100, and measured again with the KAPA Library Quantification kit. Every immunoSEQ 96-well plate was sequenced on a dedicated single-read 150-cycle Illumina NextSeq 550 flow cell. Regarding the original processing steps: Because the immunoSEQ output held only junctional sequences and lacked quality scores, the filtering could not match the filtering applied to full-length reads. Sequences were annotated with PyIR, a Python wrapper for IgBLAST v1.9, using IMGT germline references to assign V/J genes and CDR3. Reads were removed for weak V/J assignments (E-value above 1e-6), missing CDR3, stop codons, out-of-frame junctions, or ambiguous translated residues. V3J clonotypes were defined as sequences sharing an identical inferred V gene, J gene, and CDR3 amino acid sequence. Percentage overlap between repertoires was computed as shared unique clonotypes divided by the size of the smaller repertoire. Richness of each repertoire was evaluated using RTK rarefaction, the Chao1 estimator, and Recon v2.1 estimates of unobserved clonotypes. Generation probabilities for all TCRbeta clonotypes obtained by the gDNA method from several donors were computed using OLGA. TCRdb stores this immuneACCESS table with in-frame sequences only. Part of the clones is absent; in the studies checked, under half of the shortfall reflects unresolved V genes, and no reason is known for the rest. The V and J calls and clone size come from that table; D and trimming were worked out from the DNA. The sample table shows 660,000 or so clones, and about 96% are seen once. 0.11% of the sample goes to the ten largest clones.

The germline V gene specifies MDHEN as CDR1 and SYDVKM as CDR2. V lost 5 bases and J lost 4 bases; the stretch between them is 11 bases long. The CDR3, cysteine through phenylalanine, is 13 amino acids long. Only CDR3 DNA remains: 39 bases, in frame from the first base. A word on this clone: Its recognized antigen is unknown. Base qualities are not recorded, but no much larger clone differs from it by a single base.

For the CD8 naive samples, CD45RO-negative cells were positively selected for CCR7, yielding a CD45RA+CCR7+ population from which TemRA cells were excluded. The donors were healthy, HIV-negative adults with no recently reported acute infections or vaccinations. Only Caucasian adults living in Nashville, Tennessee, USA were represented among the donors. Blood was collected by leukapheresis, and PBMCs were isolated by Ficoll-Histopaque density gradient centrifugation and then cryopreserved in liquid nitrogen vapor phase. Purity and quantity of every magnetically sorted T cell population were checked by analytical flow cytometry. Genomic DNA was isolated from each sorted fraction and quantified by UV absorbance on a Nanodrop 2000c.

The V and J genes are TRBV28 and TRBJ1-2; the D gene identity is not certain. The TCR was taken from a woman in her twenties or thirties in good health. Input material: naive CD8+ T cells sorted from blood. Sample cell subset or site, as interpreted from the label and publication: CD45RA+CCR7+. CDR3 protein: CASSPTGSYGYTF. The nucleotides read TGTGCCAGCAGTCCGACGGGTTCCTATGGCTACACCTTC.